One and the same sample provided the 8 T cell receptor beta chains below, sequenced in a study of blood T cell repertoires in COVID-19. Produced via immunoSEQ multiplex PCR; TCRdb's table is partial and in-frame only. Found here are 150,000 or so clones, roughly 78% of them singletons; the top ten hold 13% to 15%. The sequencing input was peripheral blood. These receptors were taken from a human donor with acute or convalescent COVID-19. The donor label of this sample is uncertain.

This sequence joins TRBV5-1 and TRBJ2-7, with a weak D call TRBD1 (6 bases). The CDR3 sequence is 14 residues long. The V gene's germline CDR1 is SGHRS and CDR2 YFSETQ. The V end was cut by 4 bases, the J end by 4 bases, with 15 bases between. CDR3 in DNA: TGCGCCAGCAGCCGGACAGAATCCAATTACGAGCAGTACTTC. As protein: CASSRTESNYEQYF. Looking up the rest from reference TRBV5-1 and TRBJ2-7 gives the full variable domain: KAGVTQTPRYLIKTRGQQVTLSCSPISGHRSVSWYQQTPGQGLQFLFEYFSETQRNKGNFPGRFSGRQFSNSRSEMNVSTLELGDSALYLCASSRTESNYEQYFGPGTRLTVT.

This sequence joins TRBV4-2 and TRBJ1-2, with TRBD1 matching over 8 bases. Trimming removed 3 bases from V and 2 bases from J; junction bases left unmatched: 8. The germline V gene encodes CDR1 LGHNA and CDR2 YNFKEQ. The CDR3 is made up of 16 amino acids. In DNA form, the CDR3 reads TGTGCCAGCAGCCATGACGTCACAGGGGGAAACTATGGCTACACCTTC. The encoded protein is CASSHDVTGGNYGYTF.

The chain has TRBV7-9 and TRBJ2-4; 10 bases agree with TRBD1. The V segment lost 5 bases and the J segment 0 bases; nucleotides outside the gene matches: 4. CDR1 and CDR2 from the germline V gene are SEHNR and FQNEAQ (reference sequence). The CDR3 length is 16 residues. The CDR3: CASSRQGAQAKNIQYF. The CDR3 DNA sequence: TGTGCCAGCAGCAGACAGGGGGCGCAAGCCAAAAACATTCAGTACTTC.

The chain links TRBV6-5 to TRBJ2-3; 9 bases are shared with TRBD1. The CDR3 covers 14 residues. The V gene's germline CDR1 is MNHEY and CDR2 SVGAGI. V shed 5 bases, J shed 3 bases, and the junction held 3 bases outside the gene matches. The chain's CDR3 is CASSRDRATDTQYF. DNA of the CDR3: TGTGCCAGCAGTCGGGACAGGGCGACAGATACGCAGTATTTT.

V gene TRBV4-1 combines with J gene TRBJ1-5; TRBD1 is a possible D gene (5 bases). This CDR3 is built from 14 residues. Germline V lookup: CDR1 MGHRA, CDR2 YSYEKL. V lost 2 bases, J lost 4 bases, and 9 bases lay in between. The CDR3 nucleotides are TGCGCCAGCAGCCAATGGGGGGAGAATCAGCCCCAGCATTTT. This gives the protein CASSQWGENQPQHF.

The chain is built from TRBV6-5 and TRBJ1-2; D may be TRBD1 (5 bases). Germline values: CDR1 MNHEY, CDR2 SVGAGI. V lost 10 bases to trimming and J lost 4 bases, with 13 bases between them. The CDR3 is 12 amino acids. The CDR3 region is CAMGLDSYGYTF. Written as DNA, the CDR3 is TGTGCCATGGGCCTAGACAGCTATGGCTACACCTTC.

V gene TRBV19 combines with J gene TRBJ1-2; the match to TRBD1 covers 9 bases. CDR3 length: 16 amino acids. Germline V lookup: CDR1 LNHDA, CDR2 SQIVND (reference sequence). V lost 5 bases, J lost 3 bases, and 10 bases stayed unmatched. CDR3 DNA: TGTGCCAGTAGTTCTCCGCGGACAGGGGAGGACTATGGCTACACCTTC. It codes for CASSSPRTGEDYGYTF.

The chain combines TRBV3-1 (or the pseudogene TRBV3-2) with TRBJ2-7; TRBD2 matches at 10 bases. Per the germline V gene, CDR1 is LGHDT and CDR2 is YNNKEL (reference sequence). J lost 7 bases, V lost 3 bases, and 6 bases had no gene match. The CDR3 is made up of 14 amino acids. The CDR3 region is CASSQSGGAREQYF. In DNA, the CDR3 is TGTGCCAGCAGCCAGAGCGGGGGGGCGAGAGAGCAGTACTTC.